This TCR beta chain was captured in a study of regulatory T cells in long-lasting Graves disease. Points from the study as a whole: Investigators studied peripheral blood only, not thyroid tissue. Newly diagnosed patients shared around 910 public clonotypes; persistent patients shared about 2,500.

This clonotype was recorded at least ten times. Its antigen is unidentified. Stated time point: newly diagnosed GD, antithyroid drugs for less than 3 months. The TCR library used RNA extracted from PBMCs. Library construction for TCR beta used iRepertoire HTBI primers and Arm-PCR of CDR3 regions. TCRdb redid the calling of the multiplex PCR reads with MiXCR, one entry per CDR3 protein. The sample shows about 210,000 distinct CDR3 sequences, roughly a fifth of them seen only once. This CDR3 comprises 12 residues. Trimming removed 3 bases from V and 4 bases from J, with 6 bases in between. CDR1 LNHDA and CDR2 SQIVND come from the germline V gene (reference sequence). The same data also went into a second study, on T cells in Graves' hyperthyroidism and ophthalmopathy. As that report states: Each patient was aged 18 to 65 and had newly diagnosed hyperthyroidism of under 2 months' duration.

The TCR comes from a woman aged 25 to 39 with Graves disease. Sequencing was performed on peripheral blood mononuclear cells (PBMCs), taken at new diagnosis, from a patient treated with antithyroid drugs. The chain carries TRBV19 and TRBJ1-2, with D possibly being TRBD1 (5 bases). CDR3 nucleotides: TGTGCCAGTAGTATGGGGGGCTATGGCTACACCTTC. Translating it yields CASSMGGYGYTF.